This TCR beta chain was recovered during a study of cytomegalovirus exposure and HLA in healthy donors. Whole-study results and caveats: Altogether, about 160 TCR beta chains were recorded as cytomegalovirus-associated. According to an earlier analysis, most TCR beta V segments yielded productive rearrangements about 87% or about 30% of the time.

The PCR made use of 60 Vbeta and 13 Jbeta primers. Sequenced by immunoSEQ multiplex PCR; TCRdb stores in-frame clones only, minus some. The sample yields approximately 110,000 clones, around 70% seen once. Worth noting for this clone: What it recognizes is unknown.

The CDR3 length is 13 residues. Germline CDR1 and CDR2: SNHLY and FYNNEI. J lost 8 bases, V lost 3 bases, and 4 bases had no gene match. The sample taken for sequencing was PBMCs. The V gene is TRBV2, the J gene TRBJ1-2; 9 positions match TRBD1. This clonotype originated in a man under 40 in good health and CMV-seropositive. The CDR3 DNA reads as TGTGCCAGCAGTGACGAGGGACAGGGAGGCTACACCTTC. This codes for CASSDEGQGGYTF.